The 17 T cell receptor beta chains below all came from one sample that was sequenced in a study of T cells in women clearing cervical HPV infection. The protocol was immunoSEQ multiplex PCR, while the TCRdb copy is restricted to in-frame clones and leaves out a portion. The listing records approximately 39,000 clones. The sample comprised blood buffy coat. The source of these receptors is a woman aged 18 to 75 with a cervical HPV16 infection that either progressed to CIN3+ or cleared (not recorded which).

Concerning this clone: The CDR3 extends 3 residues past the end of the read, so its final part is completed from the germline J gene. The chain carries TRBV10-3 and TRBJ2-1, with D possibly TRBD1 on 5 matching bases. The CDR3 length is 15 residues. Deletions cut 2 bases from V and 8 bases from J, with 16 bases between. Per the germline V gene, CDR1 is ENHRY and CDR2 is SYGVKD. CDR3 bases read: TGTGCCATCAGTGAGCCGAGAAATGACAGAGATGAG. This translates into CAISEPRNDRDE. The full CDR3 is CAISEPRNDRDEQFF.

For this clone: Sequencing ends 3 residues short of the CDR3 end; the germline J gene provides the rest. The chain couples TRBV11-2 to TRBJ1-4; the match to TRBD1 covers 7 bases. Losses at the gene ends were 4 bases for V and 10 bases for J; bases not matched to a gene: 9. From germline, CDR1 is SGHAT and CDR2 FQNNGV. The CDR3 has 14 residues. CDR3 DNA, as far as it was read: TGTGCCAGCAGCTCGGAGCAGGGGGGAAGAAAA. Its translation is CASSSEQGGRK. The CDR3 reads in full as CASSSEQGGRKLFF.

About this clone itself: The read stops 3 residues short of the end of the CDR3; the missing end is completed from the germline J gene. V and J are TRBV7-9 and TRBJ1-2, with a weak D call TRBD1 (5 bases). V was clipped by 7 bases and J by 2 bases, with 17 bases between them. The CDR3 is 15 residues long. CDR1 is SEHNR and CDR2 is FQNEAQ in the germline V gene (reference sequence). Partial CDR3 DNA: TGTGCCAGCACTAACCGTGGTGGGGGGAACTATGGC. Its protein is CASTNRGGGNYG. The full CDR3 protein reads CASTNRGGGNYGYTF.

In regard to this clone: Read sequence stops 3 residues before the CDR3 end, and the germline J gene provides the missing end. The chain has TRBV11-2 and TRBJ1-4, with a tentative D call TRBD1 (5 bases). The V end was cut by 8 bases, the J end by 5 bases, with 15 bases between. CDR1 is SGHAT and CDR2 is FQNNGV in the germline V gene. This CDR3 has 14 residues. The chain's CDR3 is CASCGPRGNEKLFF. CDR3 DNA (partial): TGTGCCAGCTGTGGACCCCGGGGGAATGAAAAA. The full variable domain, with the rest looked up from reference TRBV11-2 and TRBJ1-4, is EAGVAQSPRYKIIEKRQSVAFWCNPISGHATLYWYQQILGQGPKLLIQFQNNGVVDDSQLPKDRFSAERLKGVDSTLKIQPAKLEDSAVYLCASCGPRGNEKLFFGSGTQLSVL.

About this clone: Coverage ceases 3 residues before the CDR3 finishes, and the germline J gene fills in the end. This chain connects TRBV28 to TRBJ1-4; TRBD1 agrees at 10 bases. The germline V gene has CDR1 MDHEN and CDR2 SYDVKM. The CDR3 runs 15 residues. The ends lost 5 bases at V and 5 bases at J; junction bases unmatched: 5. CDR3 bases read: TGTGCCAGCAGTCTACCGGGACAGGGGAATGAAAAA. Its translation is CASSLPGQGNEK. The complete CDR3 protein is CASSLPGQGNEKLFF. Filled out from reference TRBV28 and TRBJ1-4, the complete variable domain reads DVKVTQSSRYLVKRTGEKVFLECVQDMDHENMFWYRQDPGLGLRLIYFSYDVKMKEKGDIPEGYSVSREKKERFSLILESASTNQTSMYLCASSLPGQGNEKLFFGSGTQLSVL.

In the case of this clone: The read gets to within 3 residues of the CDR3 end, and the germline J gene fills in the rest. The chain has TRBV7-2 and TRBJ2-1, with a tentative D call TRBD1 (5 bases). CDR3 length: 13 amino acids. The germline V gene encodes CDR1 SGHTA and CDR2 FQGNSA. Trimming removed 1 base at V and 4 bases at J, with 5 bases between. The sequenced CDR3 bases are TGTGCCAGCAGCTTAGGACAGTACAATGAG. Amino acid sequence: CASSLGQYNE. The whole CDR3 reads CASSLGQYNEQFF.

Remarks on this clone: The DNA ends 3 residues before the CDR3 does, and the rest of the CDR3 is filled in from the germline J gene. The chain has TRBV7-9 and TRBJ2-1, with D hard to call. Trimming took 5 bases from V and 4 from J, leaving 12 bases between them. Looked up from germline, CDR1 is SEHNR and CDR2 is FQNEAQ (reference sequence). The CDR3 contains 14 residues. The sequenced CDR3 bases are TGTGCCAGCAGCGCACCGTCTCGGTACAATGAG. It codes for CASSAPSRYNE. The whole CDR3 sequence reads CASSAPSRYNEQFF.

A word on this clone: The CDR3 extends 3 residues past the end of the read, so its final part is completed from the germline J gene. The rearrangement joins TRBV18 to TRBJ1-2; possible D gene TRBD1, 5 bases. The CDR3 runs to 15 residues. Germline V gene lookup returns CDR1 KGHSH and CDR2 LQKENI. CDR3 loop: CASSPVTASYNDYTF. The covered CDR3 bases are TGTGCCAGCTCACCAGTGACAGCCTCCTACAATGAC.

With regard to this clone: The read falls 3 residues short of the CDR3 end, and the missing part is taken from the germline J gene. This chain links TRBV2 with TRBJ2-4; 8 nucleotides agree with TRBD1. Looked up from germline, CDR1 is SNHLY and CDR2 is FYNNEI. The CDR3 extends over 16 amino acids. The ends lost 1 base at V and 0 bases at J; junction bases unmatched: 2. CDR3 DNA, as far as it was read: TGTGCCAGCAGTGAAGACAGGGGGGTAGCCAAAAACATT. It specifies CASSEDRGVAKNI. The CDR3 reads in full as CASSEDRGVAKNIQYF.

Here the CDR3 reads CASSPNRGVGLDNEQFF. CDR3 bases read: TGTGCCAGCTCACCAAACAGGGGAGTCGGCCTTGACAATGAG. The chain carries TRBV18 and TRBJ2-1, with 7 bases matching TRBD1. The read ends 3 residues shy of where the CDR3 ends; the end is completed using the germline J gene. CDR1 and CDR2 (germline): KGHSH, LQKENI. The CDR3 has 17 amino acids. V shed 2 bases, J shed 5 bases, and the junction held 12 bases outside the gene matches.

Details on this clone: The CDR3 extends 3 residues past the end of the read, so its final part is completed from the germline J gene. The V and J genes are TRBV18 and TRBJ2-4; D gene uncertain. The CDR3 contains 17 residues. CDR1 is KGHSH and CDR2 is LQKENI in the germline V gene. The CDR3 DNA, read in part, is TGTGCCAGCTCACCAAATCCCCCAGACGCGATGAACTATGGT. This codes for CASSPNPPDAMNYG. The whole CDR3 region reads CASSPNPPDAMNYGQYF.

Remarks on this clone: The read stops 3 residues short of the end of the CDR3; the missing end is completed from the germline J gene. The chain employs TRBV19 and TRBJ2-3; perhaps TRBD1 as D (6 bases). Germline CDR1 reads LNHDA; CDR2 reads SQIVND (reference sequence). The CDR3 runs to 13 residues. The DNA read from the CDR3 is TGTGCCAGTACAGGGGTTGTCAATCAGCCG. Residues: CASTGVVNQP. The full-length CDR3 reads as CASTGVVNQPQYF.

With respect to this clone: The read falls 3 residues short of the CDR3 end, and the missing part is taken from the germline J gene. The chain joins TRBV7-3 to TRBJ2-5; 9 bases match TRBD2. The ends lost 4 bases at V and 2 bases at J; junction bases unmatched: 2. Per germline, CDR1 SGHTA and CDR2 FQGTGA. The CDR3 covers 14 residues. This chain's CDR3 is CASSSGLAQETQYF. The sequenced part of the CDR3 DNA is TGTGCCAGCAGCTCAGGACTAGCGCAAGAGACC.

Turning to this clone: The read ends 3 residues before the CDR3 terminus; that terminus is restored from the germline J gene. J is TRBJ2-3 and V is TRBV9, with a tentative D call TRBD1 (6 bases). The V gene lost 0 bases and the J gene lost 2 bases, with 13 bases spanning the gap. Germline assignment: CDR1 SGDLS and CDR2 YYNGEE. The CDR3 sequence is 16 residues long. This chain's CDR3 is CASSVGSGDNTDTQYF. The CDR3 DNA, read in part, is TGTGCCAGCAGCGTAGGGTCAGGGGATAACACAGATACG. The full variable domain, with the rest looked up from reference TRBV9 and TRBJ2-3, is DSGVTQTPKHLITATGQRVTLRCSPRSGDLSVYWYQQSLDQGLQFLIQYYNGEERAKGNILERFSAQQFPDLHSELNLSSLELGDSALYFCASSVGSGDNTDTQYFGPGTRLTVL.

Concerning this clone: The read falls 3 residues short of the CDR3 end, and the missing part is taken from the germline J gene. The chain joins TRBV7-6 to TRBJ2-2, with D possibly being TRBD1 (5 bases). Deletions cut 5 bases from V and 5 bases from J, with 9 bases between. This CDR3 is built from 13 residues. Germline V gives CDR1 SGHVS, CDR2 FNYEAQ. The CDR3 sequence is CASSPRGTGELFF. The covered CDR3 bases are TGTGCCAGCAGCCCTAGGGGTACCGGGGAG.

The covered CDR3 bases are TGCAGTGCTAGTACGGGGTTGGGGTCCTACGAG. It codes for CSASTGLGSYE. The CDR3, in full, reads CSASTGLGSYEQYF. The V call is TRBV20-1, the J call TRBJ2-7; D is perhaps TRBD2 (5 bases). The observed sequence ends 3 residues before the CDR3 terminus, with the missing tail filled in from the germline J gene. From germline, CDR1 is DFQATT and CDR2 SNEGSKA (reference sequence). The CDR3 extends over 14 amino acids. Trimming left V 3 bases short and J 1 base short, with 13 bases between.

Comments on this clone: The CDR3 end is not reached by the read, which stops 3 residues before it; the germline J gene fills it in. The chain uses TRBV20-1 and TRBJ2-3, with 9 bases aligning to TRBD2. The junction had 9 bases not matched to a gene; V was cut back by 6 bases and J by 5 bases. The CDR3 totals 14 residues. Germline CDR1 is DFQATT and CDR2 is SNEGSKA (reference sequence). CDR3 sequence: CSAIKRGEVDTQYF. The CDR3 DNA, read in part, is TGCAGTGCCATCAAGCGGGGGGAGGTAGATACG.